The 23 T cell receptor beta chains below were found in one sample sequenced in a study of Ad26.COV2.S vaccination and SARS-CoV-2 variants. Sample treatment: roughly 18 received Ad26.COV2.S at low or high dose, single or two shots; 5 received placebo; per-sample allocation not given. The samples date from day 63 after the first vaccine or placebo injection. Method: immunoSEQ multiplex PCR; TCRdb's copy keeps in-frame clones and lacks some. The data show about 350,000 clones, around nine tenths seen once. Specimen: peripheral blood, collected in a trial of Ad26.COV2.S vaccine versus placebo. The source is a person between 18 and 59 years old who received the Ad26.COV2.S COVID-19 vaccine or a placebo.

This chain joins TRBV24-1 and TRBJ1-2; 7 nucleotides line up with TRBD1. The trim removed 4 bases at V and 2 bases at J, leaving 3 bases unmatched. Germline CDR1 and CDR2: KGHDR and SFDVKD. The CDR3 extends over 14 amino acids. The CDR3 sequence is CATSDATGNYGYTF. The CDR3 DNA follows: TGTGCCACCAGTGACGCGACAGGGAACTATGGCTACACCTTC.

The gene calls are TRBV24-1 and TRBJ2-7; 10 nucleotides match TRBD1. CDR1 and CDR2 from the germline V gene are KGHDR and SFDVKD. The CDR3 is 17 residues long. Germline trimming cut 4 bases from V and 0 bases from J; bases unmatched to any gene: 8. The CDR3 DNA follows: TGTGCCACCAGTGAACCCCGGGACAGGGGAGGCTCCTACGAGCAGTACTTC. Translated: CATSEPRDRGGSYEQYF.

The V and J genes are TRBV18 and TRBJ2-5, with D possibly TRBD2 on 5 matching bases. The V gene lost 4 bases and the J gene lost 1 base, with 7 bases spanning the gap. Germline assignment: CDR1 KGHSH and CDR2 LQKENI. The CDR3 is 13 amino acids. The DNA for the CDR3 is TGTGCCAGCTCACGGGGAGTCCAAGAGACCCAGTACTTC. Translation: CASSRGVQETQYF.

Note on this clone: Additional DNA sequences in this sample encode the identical CDR3. V usage is TRBV6-5 and J usage is TRBJ1-1; D might be TRBD1 (6 bases). V was trimmed by 9 bases and J by 4 bases, leaving 21 bases between them. CDR1 and CDR2 from the germline V gene are MNHEY and SVGAGI. CDR3 length: 15 residues. This chain's CDR3 is CASSHGFQGRTEAFF. The CDR3 nucleotides are TGTGCCAGTAGTCACGGTTTTCAGGGGCGCACTGAAGCTTTCTTT.

This clone has a single count. The chain couples TRBV6-6 to TRBJ1-3, with D possibly matching TRBD1 (5 bases). The CDR3 has 14 residues. The V gene's germline CDR1 is MNHNY and CDR2 SVGAGI (reference sequence). V lost 0 bases, J lost 4 bases, and 7 bases lay in between. CDR3 nucleotides: TGTGCCAGCAGTTACTCGCAGGGAGGAAACACCATATATTTT. This sequence encodes CASSYSQGGNTIYF.

The CDR3 region has the DNA TGTGCCAGCAGTTTAGCGGGGGCGCGGACCCAGTACTTC. As protein: CASSLAGARTQYF. This chain links TRBV6-5 with TRBJ2-5; 9 bases line up with TRBD2. The trim removed 4 bases at V and 7 bases at J, leaving 4 bases unmatched. CDR1 and CDR2 from the germline V gene are MNHEY and SVGAGI. The CDR3 runs to 13 residues.

The chain joins TRBV7-2 to TRBJ2-3; D is ambiguous. V was clipped by 5 bases and J by 0 bases, with 15 bases between them. Germline CDR1 is SGHTA and CDR2 is FQGNSA. The CDR3 is 16 amino acids. The chain's CDR3 is CASSPLALLSTDTQYF. The CDR3, as DNA: TGTGCCAGCAGCCCCCTTGCCCTCCTAAGCACAGATACGCAGTATTTT.

V usage is TRBV6-1 and J usage is TRBJ1-5, with D possibly TRBD1 on 6 matching bases. CDR3 size: 13 residues. The V end lost 2 bases, the J end lost 6 bases, and 8 bases lay between the germline ends. Per germline, CDR1 MNHNS and CDR2 SASEGT. CDR3 DNA sequence: TGTGCCAGCAGTGAAACAGGGCGTCAGCCCCAGCATTTT. Translation: CASSETGRQPQHF.

V is TRBV29-1 and J is TRBJ1-1; no clear D. The CDR3 has 14 residues. Germline CDR1 reads SQVTM; CDR2 reads ANQGSEA. Trimming pared 0 bases from V and 4 bases from J, leaving 12 bases between. This CDR3 is CSVEEGRGITEAFF. The CDR3 bases are TGCAGCGTTGAAGAAGGGCGAGGAATCACTGAAGCTTTCTTT.

The chain is built from TRBV28 and TRBJ2-3, with D maybe TRBD2 (5 bases). The V end was cut by 2 bases, the J end by 4 bases, with 10 bases between. This CDR3 spans 14 amino acids. The germline V gene has CDR1 MDHEN and CDR2 SYDVKM. Here the CDR3 reads CASSLTGSADTQYF. Here the CDR3 DNA reads TGTGCCAGCAGTTTAACGGGGTCCGCAGATACGCAGTATTTT. Full variable domain (rest looked up from reference TRBV28 and TRBJ2-3): DVKVTQSSRYLVKRTGEKVFLECVQDMDHENMFWYRQDPGLGLRLIYFSYDVKMKEKGDIPEGYSVSREKKERFSLILESASTNQTSMYLCASSLTGSADTQYFGPGTRLTVL.

The chain recombines TRBV4-1 with TRBJ1-1, with 11 bases fitting TRBD1. The V segment lost 0 bases and the J segment 6 bases; nucleotides outside the gene matches: 6. Germline V gives CDR1 MGHRA, CDR2 YSYEKL. The CDR3 covers 16 residues. The chain's CDR3 is CASSQEGQGAYAEAFF. As DNA, the CDR3 is TGCGCCAGCAGCCAAGAAGGACAGGGGGCCTATGCTGAAGCTTTCTTT.

This sequence joins TRBV5-6 and TRBJ1-3, with TRBD1 matching 7 bases. V lost 0 bases and J lost 1; bases outside the gene matches: 7. Looked up from germline, CDR1 is SGHDT and CDR2 is YYEEEE. CDR3 size: 17 residues. CDR3 loop: CASSLDRGAISGNTIYF. The CDR3 DNA sequence: TGTGCCAGCAGCTTGGACAGGGGCGCTATTTCTGGAAACACCATATATTTT.

The V gene is TRBV6-1, the J gene TRBJ2-1; no clear D. The CDR3 spans 12 residues. Germline values: CDR1 MNHNS, CDR2 SASEGT. Trimming pared 2 bases from V and 5 bases from J, leaving 4 bases between. CDR3 DNA sequence: TGTGCCAGCAGTGAACCCGACAATGAGCAGTTCTTC. Its protein product is CASSEPDNEQFF.

This chain connects TRBV5-1 to TRBJ2-3; a weak D match, TRBD2 (5 bases). CDR1 is SGHRS and CDR2 is YFSETQ in the germline V gene. The CDR3 sequence is 13 residues long. Trimming shortened V by 6 bases and J by 2 bases, and 10 bases separated the two germline ends. CDR3 protein: CASMEENTDTQYF. Written as DNA, the CDR3 is TGCGCCAGCATGGAGGAGAACACAGATACGCAGTATTTT. Full variable domain (missing parts from reference TRBV5-1 and TRBJ2-3): KAGVTQTPRYLIKTRGQQVTLSCSPISGHRSVSWYQQTPGQGLQFLFEYFSETQRNKGNFPGRFSGRQFSNSRSEMNVSTLELGDSALYLCASMEENTDTQYFGPGTRLTVL.

The chain has TRBV29-1 and TRBJ2-1; no clear D. The germline V gene has CDR1 SQVTM and CDR2 ANQGSEA. Deletions cut 0 bases from V and 4 bases from J, with 19 bases between. The CDR3 has 17 amino acids. The CDR3 DNA reads TGCAGCGTTGAAGAAGGGTGGGTAGGTACGGTATACAATGAGCAGTTCTTC. Its translation is CSVEEGWVGTVYNEQFF.

The rearrangement joins TRBV6-5 to TRBJ1-1, with D unresolved. This CDR3 region has 11 residues. V was clipped by 5 bases and J by 5 bases, with 6 bases between them. Germline CDR1 and CDR2: MNHEY and SVGAGI. For the CDR3, the DNA is TGTGCCAGCAGTAGAGATACTGAAGCTTTCTTT. It codes for CASSRDTEAFF.

This chain links TRBV5-5 with TRBJ1-2; D uncertain. The CDR3 runs to 11 residues. V shed 2 bases and J shed 2 bases, with 1 base lying between them. Germline V CDR1 and CDR2: SGHKS, YYEKEE (reference sequence). For the CDR3, the DNA is TGTGCCAGCAGCTTAAACTATGGCTACACCTTC. Its translation is CASSLNYGYTF.

CDR3 sequence: CASSHRTETNQPQHF. The CDR3 region has the DNA TGCGCCAGCAGCCACCGGACGGAGACGAATCAGCCCCAGCATTTT. The J gene is TRBJ1-5, the V gene TRBV4-1; D ambiguous. The CDR3 is 15 residues long. Germline CDR1 and CDR2: MGHRA and YSYEKL. With 3 bases removed from V and 4 bases from J, the gap between germline ends came to 13 bases.

The chain is built from TRBV4-3 and TRBJ1-1, with D perhaps TRBD1 (6 bases). This CDR3 is built from 19 residues. Looked up from germline, CDR1 is LGHNA and CDR2 is YSLEER. The V gene lost 2 bases and the J gene lost 0 bases, with 22 bases spanning the gap. In nucleotides, the CDR3 is TGCGCCAGCAGCCAATCCACCGCCTATTACACAGGGATGAACACTGAAGCTTTCTTT. Translating gives CASSQSTAYYTGMNTEAFF.

The chain combines TRBV5-5 with TRBJ2-7; 7 nucleotides match TRBD2. Germline V gives CDR1 SGHKS, CDR2 YYEKEE (reference sequence). The CDR3 has 15 residues. With V trimmed by 4 bases and J by 4 bases, 11 bases remained unmatched. The CDR3, as DNA: TGTGCCAGCAGCCAGTTGCCGGGGGGTCAATACGAGCAGTACTTC. It specifies CASSQLPGGQYEQYF.

V usage is TRBV7-6 and J usage is TRBJ1-5; TRBD1 might be the D (5 bases). This CDR3 comprises 18 residues. Between the trimmed V and J ends, which lost 0 bases and 0 bases, there was a span of 15 bases. Germline V gene sequence: CDR1 SGHVS, CDR2 FNYEAQ. CDR3 protein: CASSLAPSTEYSNQPQHF. CDR3 in DNA: TGTGCCAGCAGCTTAGCCCCCTCGACAGAGTATAGCAATCAGCCCCAGCATTTT.

The chain couples TRBV27 to TRBJ2-3; D is perhaps TRBD1 or TRBD2 (5 bases each). This CDR3 comprises 13 residues. Germline-derived CDR1 and CDR2 are MNHEY and SMNVEV (reference sequence). Trimming shortened V by 6 bases and J by 1 base, and 8 bases separated the two germline ends. CDR3 nucleotide sequence: TGTGCCAGCAGCGGGGACGGCACAGATACGCAGTATTTT. It translates to CASSGDGTDTQYF.

The chain joins TRBV9 to TRBJ1-4, with D uncertain. Germline CDR1 is SGDLS and CDR2 is YYNGEE. The length of the CDR3 is 13 residues. V was trimmed by 7 bases and J by 5 bases, leaving 12 bases between them. The CDR3 nucleotides read TGTGCCAGCCAGGCGGGAGCAAATGAAAAACTGTTTTTT. Its translation is CASQAGANEKLFF.